The entry that follows covers one T cell receptor (beta chain) sequence. CDR3 length equals 15 residues. Germline V gene data show CDR1 as SGHKS and CDR2 as YYEKEE (reference sequence). Losses at the gene ends were 4 bases for V and 4 bases for J; bases not matched to a gene: 9. This record belongs to a study of T cell responses to AZD1222 COVID-19 vaccine. TCRdb's table, derived via immunoSEQ multiplex PCR, lists solely in-frame clones and lacks some. The table has roughly 70,000 clones, 80% to 90% seen once. The rearrangement uses TRBV5-5 and TRBJ1-2; 8 bases match TRBD1. Here the sequenced sample was peripheral blood, taken on day 0 of AZD1222 vaccination. This receptor was taken from an adult in good health. The CDR3 sequence: CASSMETGAPYGYTF. The CDR3 region has the DNA TGTGCCAGCAGCATGGAGACAGGGGCTCCCTATGGCTACACCTTC.